Listed below are T cell receptor beta chains from one sample, sequenced in a study of blood T cell repertoires in COVID-19. Generated by immunoSEQ multiplex PCR, the TCRdb table keeps only in-frame clones and is missing some. This sample has 260,000 or so clones, with 81% found just once. The specimen sequenced was peripheral blood. These receptors were taken from a woman of 80 years or more with COVID-19, enrolled during active disease. CDR3s include the opening cysteine and the closing phenylalanine or tryptophan.

V	J	CDR3
TRBV5-6	TRBJ1-2	CASSPGLSEAIGYTF
TRBV6-6	TRBJ1-3	CASSLLGGGNTIYF
TRBV4-3	TRBJ1-6	CASSQQGGTGGQQTLHF
TRBV7-9	TRBJ2-3	CASSRGTDANTQYF
TRBV30	TRBJ2-3	CAWSPLEGRADTQYF
TRBV19	TRBJ1-1	CASSSDQGTEAFF
TRBV4-1	TRBJ1-1	CASSSRAQPEAFF
TRBV28	TRBJ1-5	CASSPGGGNQPQHF
TRBV30	TRBJ1-1	CAWRGTGESAEAFF
TRBV29-1	TRBJ1-1	CSVTGTGGRGNTEAFF
TRBV7-2	TRBJ2-1	CASSSGGDYNEQFF
TRBV27	TRBJ1-1	CASSRYTGTGGTEAFF
TRBV29-1	TRBJ1-2	CSVLDRGGYTF
TRBV20-1	TRBJ1-2	CSSRGWYGYTF
TRBV6-6	TRBJ1-1	CASSTTGNTEAFF
TRBV2	TRBJ1-4	CASSGGLRGEKLFF
TRBV4-1	TRBJ1-5	CASSQEGGRSNQPQHF
TRBV28	TRBJ2-4	CASSLRQGIIAKNIQYF
TRBV27	TRBJ2-3	CASSLLPSGTSTDTQYF
TRBV9	TRBJ2-2	CASSAGGTNTGELFF
TRBV19	TRBJ2-6	CASSMYSGANVLTF
TRBV5-1	TRBJ1-2	CASSYGDRQTHGYTF
TRBV27	TRBJ1-5	CPRRGGPQHF
TRBV10-3	TRBJ1-2	CAISAQAVQGYTF
TRBV30	TRBJ1-3	CAWSVGQGKGNTIYF
TRBV5-1	TRBJ1-3	CASSLEFGGYSGNTIYF
TRBV6-2/TRBV6-3	TRBJ2-7	CASSPMRTSGREQYF
TRBV12-3/TRBV12-4	TRBJ1-2	CASSFGTGVGYTF
TRBV2	TRBJ2-2	CASSWGRGNTGELFF
TRBV7-9	TRBJ1-2	CASSFADRSYGYTF
TRBV18	TRBJ2-3	CASSPLSGRAGDTQYF
TRBV24-1	TRBJ1-5	CATSDSPTGAYSNQPQHF
TRBV5-4	TRBJ2-1	CASSLVAGNEQFF
TRBV5-8	TRBJ1-5	CASSLGQGVYQPQHF
TRBV19	TRBJ2-1	CASSVPGTSGRAEQFF
TRBV28	TRBJ1-1	CASSLIGRGDTEAFF
TRBV7-9	TRBJ1-1	CASSLDRKAEAFF
TRBV7-2	TRBJ2-5	CASTASGAGETQYF
TRBV27	TRBJ1-5	CASSPLSVSYSNQPQHF
TRBV5-6	TRBJ1-3	CASSLEGPSGNTIYF
TRBV2	TRBJ1-5	CASSEEARGGQPQHF
TRBV6-1	TRBJ1-1	CASSERQGTEAFF
TRBV28	TRBJ2-1	CAGYPSGGDNEQFF
TRBV7-9	TRBJ1-1	CASSLGQGRKWGNTEAFF
TRBV12-3/TRBV12-4	TRBJ1-2	CASSHDRGDGYTF